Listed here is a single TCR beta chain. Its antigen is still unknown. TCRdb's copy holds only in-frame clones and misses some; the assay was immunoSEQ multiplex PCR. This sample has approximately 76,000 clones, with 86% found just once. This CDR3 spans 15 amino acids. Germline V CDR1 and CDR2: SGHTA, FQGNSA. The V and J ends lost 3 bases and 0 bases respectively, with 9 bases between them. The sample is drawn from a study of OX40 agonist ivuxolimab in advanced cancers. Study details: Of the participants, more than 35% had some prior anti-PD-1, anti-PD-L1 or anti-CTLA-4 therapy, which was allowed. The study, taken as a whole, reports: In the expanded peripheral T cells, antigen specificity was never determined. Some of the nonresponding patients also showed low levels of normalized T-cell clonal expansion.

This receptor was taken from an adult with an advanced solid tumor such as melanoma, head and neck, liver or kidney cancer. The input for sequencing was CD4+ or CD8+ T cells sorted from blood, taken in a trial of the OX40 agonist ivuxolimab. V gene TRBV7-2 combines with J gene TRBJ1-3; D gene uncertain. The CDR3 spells CASSFQDLSGNTIYF. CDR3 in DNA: TGTGCCAGCAGCTTCCAGGACCTCTCTGGAAACACCATATATTTT.